Sequencing of this TCR beta chain was carried out in a study of blood T cells in healthy people across ages. Study results and limitations: More naive CD4+ cells and higher diversity marked long-lived donors relative to aged donors. A strong correlation between TCR beta diversity and naive T cell percentage was seen.

The CDR3 totals 14 residues. V trimming: 4 bases; J trimming: 5 bases; junction bases outside the gene matches: 7. Germline CDR1 is LNHNV and CDR2 is YYDKDF (reference sequence). Next came a second PCR, run for about 7 to 11 cycles, which used a sample-barcoded 5' primer along with a J-beta primer mix. The study obtained at least 3 million CDR3-containing paired-end reads from every sample. TCRdb reprocessed the 5' RACE reads via MiXCR and lists one record per CDR3 protein. The top ten hold less than 25% of the sample, which has under 800,000 distinct CDR3 sequences, about 42% seen once. A word on this clonotype: Its antigen remains unknown.

Per sample, a minimum of 6.5 million PBMCs were isolated. The rearrangement uses TRBV15 and TRBJ2-7, with 8 bases identical to TRBD1. The TCR originated in a woman aged 60-75 years in good health. The source material was blood. This chain's CDR3 is CATSIRTGNDEQYF. CDR3 DNA sequence: TGTGCCACCAGCATTAGGACAGGGAATGACGAGCAGTACTTC. The full variable domain, in which reference TRBV15 and TRBJ2-7 provide the parts outside the CDR3, is DAMVIQNPRYQVTQFGKPVTLSCSQTLNHNVMYWYQQKSSQAPKLLFHYYDKDFNNEADTPDNFQSRRPNTSFCFLDIRSPGLGDTAMYLCATSIRTGNDEQYFGPGTRLTVT.